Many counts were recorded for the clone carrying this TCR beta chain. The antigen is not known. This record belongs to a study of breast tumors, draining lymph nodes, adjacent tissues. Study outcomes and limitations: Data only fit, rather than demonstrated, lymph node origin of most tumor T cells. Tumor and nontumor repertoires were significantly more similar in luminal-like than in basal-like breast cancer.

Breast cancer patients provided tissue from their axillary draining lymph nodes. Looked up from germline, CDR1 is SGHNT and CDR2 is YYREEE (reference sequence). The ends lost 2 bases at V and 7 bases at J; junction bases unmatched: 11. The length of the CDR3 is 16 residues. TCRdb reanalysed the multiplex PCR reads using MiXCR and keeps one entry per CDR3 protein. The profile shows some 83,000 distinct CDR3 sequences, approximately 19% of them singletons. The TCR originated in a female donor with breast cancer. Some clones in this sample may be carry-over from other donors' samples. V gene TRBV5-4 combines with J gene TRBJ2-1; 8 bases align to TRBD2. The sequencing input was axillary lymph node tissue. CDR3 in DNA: TGTGCCAGCAGCTTTGGGACTAGTAGTGGGAGGAATGAGCAGTTCTTC. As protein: CASSFGTSSGRNEQFF.